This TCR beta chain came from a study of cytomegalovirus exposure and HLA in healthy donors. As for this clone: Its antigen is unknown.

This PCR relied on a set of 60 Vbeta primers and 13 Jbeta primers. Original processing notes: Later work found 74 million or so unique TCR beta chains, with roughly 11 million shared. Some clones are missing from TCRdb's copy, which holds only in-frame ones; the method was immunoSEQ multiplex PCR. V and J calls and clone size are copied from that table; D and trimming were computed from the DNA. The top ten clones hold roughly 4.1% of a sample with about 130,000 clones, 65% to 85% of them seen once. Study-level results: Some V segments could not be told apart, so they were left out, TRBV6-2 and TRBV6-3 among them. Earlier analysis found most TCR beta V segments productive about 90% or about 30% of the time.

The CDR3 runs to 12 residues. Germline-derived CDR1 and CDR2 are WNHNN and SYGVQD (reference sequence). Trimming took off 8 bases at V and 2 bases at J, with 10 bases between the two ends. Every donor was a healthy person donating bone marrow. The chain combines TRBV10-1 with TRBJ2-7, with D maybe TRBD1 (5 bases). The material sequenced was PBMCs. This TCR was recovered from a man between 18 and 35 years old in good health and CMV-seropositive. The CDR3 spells CASQGRPYEQYF. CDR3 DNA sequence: TGCGCCAGCCAGGGTCGACCCTACGAGCAGTACTTC.